This is a list of T cell receptor beta chains from one sample in a study of chemoradiotherapy in HPV16-positive cancers. Here immunoSEQ multiplex PCR was the method, and the copy in TCRdb shows in-frame clones only, minus some. The sample lists about 9,200 clones, roughly four fifths occurring once. The specimen was tumor tissue, collected from a patient who underwent chemoradiotherapy. The receptors originated from a human donor with HPV-associated anogenital cancer. Both conserved end residues are part of each CDR3.

>TRBJ1-6|TRBV7-2
CASSPRHSSYNSPLHF
>TRBJ1-4|TRBV18
CASSPNGGRNEKLFF
>TRBJ2-5|TRBV25-1
CASSEGFKETQYF
>TRBJ1-2|TRBV7-2
CASTRSTGNYGYTF
>TRBJ1-5|TRBV19
CASSILDRGIEPQHF
>TRBJ1-5|TRBV28
CASSFHPGTEKDQPQHF
>TRBJ1-1|TRBV18
CASSQGANTEAFF
>TRBJ2-7|TRBV4-3
CASSQATGGGSYEQYF
>TRBJ2-7|TRBV21-1
CASSKARGVSYEQYF
>TRBJ1-2|TRBV5-1
CASSLEGVTSYGYTF
>TRBJ2-2|TRBV5-1
CASSLSKTGNTGELFF
>TRBJ1-2|TRBV27
CASSSPEGGFFGYTF
>TRBJ2-1|TRBV7-6
CASSLADFRKEGYYNEQFF
>TRBJ2-1|TRBV11-3
CASSDTLAGAWEQFF
>TRBJ1-5|TRBV12-5
CASGLVRQALYDSNQPQHF
>TRBJ1-1|TRBV2
CASRDGRWRDTEAFF
>TRBJ1-1|TRBV5-1
CASSSIASTEAFF
>TRBJ1-5|TRBV7-9
CASSLGGGFNQPQHF
>TRBJ2-1|TRBV5-6
CASSLTSGYNEQFF
>TRBJ1-2|TRBV4-3
CASSQAGAGLGYTF
>TRBJ1-1|TRBV6-1
CASRRRENTEAFF
>TRBJ2-7|TRBV11-2
CASSRVGATGSYEQYF
>TRBJ2-3|TRBV11-2
CASSPGRPGGPDTQYF
>TRBJ1-1|TRBV11-3
CASSLKGQGATEAFF
>TRBJ2-1|TRBV7-8
CASSPPNNEQFF
>TRBJ2-1|TRBV28
CASSSITSGDFLSYNEQFF
>TRBJ2-3|TRBV7-7
CASSGASSDTQYF
>TRBJ2-5|TRBV6-6
CASFYREGETQYF
>TRBJ2-6|TRBV27
CASSLRLGSGANVLTF
>TRBJ1-5|TRBV10-3
CAIRPGAGSNQPQHF
>TRBJ2-1|TRBV6-6
CASTKRGAPTYNEQFF
>TRBJ1-5|TRBV6-1
CASSDEAGAQPQHF
>TRBJ1-5|TRBV10-3
CAISIGGANNQPQHF
>TRBJ2-1|TRBV7-2
CASSLGTFNEQFF
>TRBJ2-2|TRBV6-6
CAVGQGYYTGELFF
>TRBJ2-1|TRBV9
CASNRGGGYNEQFF
>TRBJ2-7|TRBV5-6
CASSRPWASEQYF
>TRBJ2-1|TRBV7-2
CASRTYGGFSYNEQFF
>TRBJ2-5|TRBV4-2
CASSLSVSARQETQYF